A selection of T cell receptor beta chains follows, all from one sample in a study of CD8+ T cells in alopecia areata. Here immunoSEQ multiplex PCR was the method, and the copy in TCRdb shows in-frame clones only, minus some. The data show roughly 220,000 clones, less than 45% seen once. Material: CD4+ T cells sorted from blood, obtained at approximately week 34, from a patient treated with tofacitinib. All receptors come from a human donor with alopecia areata. Each CDR3 is given with its conserved first and last residue. D genes are given only for firm matches.

j_call d_call v_call cdr3_aa
TRBJ2-7 NA TRBV10-3 CAITPDTGYEQYF
TRBJ2-1 NA TRBV25-1 CASSRTHNEQFF
TRBJ2-1 TRBD2 TRBV7-2 CASSLPPGLAGGLLNEQFF
TRBJ2-1 TRBD2 TRBV7-2 CASSHRLAGGRSEQFF
TRBJ1-2 NA TRBV29-1 CSVVGSGDYGYTF
TRBJ1-2 TRBD1 TRBV7-2 CASSSGQARSYGYTF
TRBJ1-3 NA TRBV9 CASSTRSVDPQAGNTIYF
TRBJ1-1 TRBD1 TRBV14 CASSTHRGISEAFF
TRBJ2-2 NA TRBV29-1 CSVLTSFTGELFF
TRBJ1-2 NA TRBV4-2 CASSQDLGNYGYTF
TRBJ1-1 NA TRBV18 CASSPQGDTEAFF
TRBJ1-5 NA TRBV30 CAWSVRGGGPQHF
TRBJ1-4 TRBD1 TRBV25-1 CASREQGFAEKLFF
TRBJ2-1 TRBD2 TRBV6-4 CASSDSLAGPPEFF
TRBJ1-1 NA TRBV6-1 CASTWGGDTEAFF
TRBJ2-7 TRBD2 TRBV5-1 CASSSGTSVYEQYF